The clone carrying this T cell receptor (beta chain) showed up many times. Both TCRalpha and TCRbeta chains were reverse transcribed with V-gene-specific primers. PCR amplification of the TCRs was performed with Phusion for 20 to 25 PCR cycles, and it relied on a constant-region primer together with a V-primer adapter. TCRdb independently ran MiXCR on the reads; one entry per CDR3 protein. This table holds almost 40,000 distinct CDR3 sequences, 25% to 40% found once. V lost 2 bases to trimming and J lost 1 base, with 15 bases between them. This CDR3 has 16 amino acids. The germline V gene encodes CDR1 SGHVS and CDR2 FQNEAQ. Noted time point: before trial treatment. Along with nivolumab and ipilimumab, donors received aspirin, low-dose cyclophosphamide and low-dose radiotherapy. All eligible patients presented with advanced solid tumors that contained no tumor-infiltrating lymphocytes. The data were taken from a study of low-dose radiotherapy and immunotherapy resistance in tumors. Study in general: A dose of 0.5 Gy per fraction was delivered to Cohort 1 every 2 weeks, for a total of 6.5 Gy. Cohort 2 was treated with 1 Gy per fraction every two weeks, amounting to 13 Gy across 26 weeks.

This chain links TRBV7-8 with TRBJ2-7, with D uncertain. Sequenced here: PBMCs, sampled before treatment. The source of this sequence is a male donor with gallbladder cancer. The CDR3 is CASSLMTGRPSYEQYF. In nucleotides, the CDR3 is TGTGCCAGCAGCTTAATGACCGGACGGCCTTCCTACGAGCAGTACTTC.